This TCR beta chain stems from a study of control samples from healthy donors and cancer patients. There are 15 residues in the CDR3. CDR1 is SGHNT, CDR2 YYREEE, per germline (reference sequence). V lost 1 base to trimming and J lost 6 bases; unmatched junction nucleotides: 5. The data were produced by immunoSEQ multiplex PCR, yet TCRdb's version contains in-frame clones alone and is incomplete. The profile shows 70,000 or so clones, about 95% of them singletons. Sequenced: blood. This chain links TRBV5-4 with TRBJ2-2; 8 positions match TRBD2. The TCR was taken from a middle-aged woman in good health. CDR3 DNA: TGTGCCAGCAGCTTGACGGGAGGGGCAGCCGGGGAGCTGTTTTTT. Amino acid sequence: CASSLTGGAAGELFF.